This T cell receptor beta chain was retrieved from a study of T cell responses to AZD1222 COVID-19 vaccine. The wider study: Pooled together were second doses at about 4 or about 12 weeks. Study-wide results and limits: Regions left unmutated in variants are reportedly the target of nearly half of spike-specific TCRs. The donor group comprised mostly white British people and more females; the analysis possibly underestimated clonal diversity. Elevations in Spike-specific TCR breadth and depth followed administration of two AZD1222 doses.

Sequencing was performed with immunoSEQ multiplex PCR; in TCRdb, only in-frame clones are kept and a portion is missing. The table has 120,000 to 150,000 clones, around nine tenths seen once. The germline V gene has CDR1 MNHNS and CDR2 SASEGT. This CDR3 comprises 15 residues. Trimming stripped 3 bases from V and 1 base from J, with 10 bases between. As concerns this clone: Antigen unknown.

The clonotype comes from an adult in good health. The material sequenced was peripheral blood, taken on day 0 of AZD1222 vaccination. The V and J genes are TRBV6-1 and TRBJ1-3, with unresolved D. Here the CDR3 reads CASSDEAGSGNTIYF. The DNA for the CDR3 is TGTGCCAGCAGTGATGAAGCTGGGTCTGGAAACACCATATATTTT.